These 11 T cell receptor beta chains originate from one sample sequenced in a study of CD8 T cells in Susac syndrome. An amount of RNA that ranged from about 0.45 to 1 ug was reverse transcribed with random hexamers. TCRdb passed the immunoSEQ multiplex PCR reads through MiXCR, listing each CDR3 protein once. The top ten hold around 0.15% of the sample, which has hundreds of thousands of distinct CDR3 sequences, about 95% seen once. Sequenced input: CD4+ T cells from PBMCs. The receptor set was obtained from a human donor with Susac syndrome.

The rearrangement joins TRBV28 to TRBJ1-5, with unresolved D. V dropped 6 bases and J dropped 0 bases, with 12 bases sitting between them. The germline gives CDR1 MDHEN, CDR2 SYDVKM. This CDR3 contains 15 residues. The CDR3 sequence is CASRRRGDSNQPQHF. For the CDR3, the DNA is TGTGCCAGCAGACGAAGAGGTGATAGCAATCAGCCCCAGCATTTT.

The chain joins TRBV7-2 to TRBJ2-2; D gene uncertain. The CDR3 runs 14 residues. V was cut by 3 bases and J by 0 bases, with 5 bases left in between. The germline V gene has CDR1 SGHTA and CDR2 FQGNSA. CDR3 in amino acids: CASSFATNTGELFF. The DNA for the CDR3 is TGTGCCAGCAGCTTCGCCACGAACACCGGGGAGCTGTTTTTT.

The chain recombines TRBV6-5 with TRBJ1-1, with D possibly being TRBD1 (6 bases). This CDR3 region has 12 residues. Germline V gene lookup returns CDR1 MNHEY and CDR2 SVGAGI. The V end lost 6 bases, the J end lost 8 bases, and 13 bases lay between the germline ends. The DNA of the CDR3 is TGTGCCAGCAGACTCCAGGGGCAGGAAGCTTTCTTT. It yields the protein CASRLQGQEAFF.

The chain employs TRBV6-2 or TRBV6-3 and TRBJ1-2; D ambiguous. Trimming pared 7 bases from V and 3 bases from J, leaving 15 bases between. CDR1 MNHEY and CDR2 SVGEGT come from the germline V gene. This CDR3 is 14 amino acids long. The CDR3 reads CASTPPDSYYGYTF. The CDR3 DNA sequence: TGTGCCAGCACGCCCCCGGACTCGTACTATGGCTACACCTTC.

V and J are TRBV25-1 and TRBJ2-3, with a weak D call TRBD2 (5 bases). Trimming left V 8 bases short and J 5 bases short, with 14 bases between. Germline lookup yields CDR1 MGHDK and CDR2 SYGVNS. This CDR3 comprises 13 residues. The CDR3 region is CASSDVREDTQYF. The CDR3 DNA reads TGTGCCAGCTCTGATGTCCGGGAAGATACGCAGTATTTT.

This chain uses TRBV5-4 with TRBJ2-1; 9 positions agree with TRBD1. Per the germline V gene, CDR1 is SGHNT and CDR2 is YYREEE (reference sequence). The CDR3 totals 13 residues. With 5 bases clipped from V and 6 bases from J, the junction kept 3 bases outside the gene matches. CDR3 DNA: TGTGCCAGCAGTTGGACAGGGGCCAATGAGCAGTTCTTC. Its translation is CASSWTGANEQFF.

The gene calls are TRBV30 and TRBJ2-1; 10 bases align to TRBD1. Germline-derived CDR1 and CDR2 are GTSNPN and SVGIG (reference sequence). This CDR3 contains 16 residues. The V and J ends lost 7 bases and 6 bases, in that order; junction bases with no gene match: 15. The CDR3 bases are TGTGCCTCCGCCGTGGAGAGGACAGGGGGTCGCAATGAGCAGTTCTTC. It is translated as CASAVERTGGRNEQFF.

The V gene is TRBV20-1, the J gene TRBJ2-7, with D perhaps matching TRBD1 (6 bases). CDR1 and CDR2 (germline): DFQATT, SNEGSKA (reference sequence). Trimming pared 5 bases from V and 2 bases from J, leaving 19 bases between. The CDR3 has 15 residues. CDR3 protein: CSALGDTAVTYEQYF. CDR3 sequence (DNA): TGCAGTGCTCTAGGGGACACTGCAGTAACCTACGAGCAGTACTTC.

V and J are TRBV10-3 and TRBJ1-2; a weak D match, TRBD1 (6 bases). V lost 10 bases, J lost 6 bases, and 18 bases lay in between. The CDR3 is 13 amino acids. The germline gives CDR1 ENHRY, CDR2 SYGVKD. CDR3 region: CANSNDRNHGYTF. The CDR3 nucleotides are TGTGCCAACTCGAACGACAGGAACCATGGCTACACCTTC.

This clonotype has just one count. This chain joins TRBV10-3 and TRBJ2-5; weak D call: TRBD2 (6 bases). V lost 2 bases and J 4 bases, leaving 8 bases between the germline ends. The germline gives CDR1 ENHRY, CDR2 SYGVKD. The CDR3 covers 13 residues. The CDR3 loop is CAISERGGETQYF. CDR3 nucleotide sequence: TGTGCCATCAGTGAGAGGGGAGGAGAGACCCAGTACTTC.

V usage is TRBV4-3 and J usage is TRBJ1-2; D unresolved. Germline assignment: CDR1 LGHNA and CDR2 YSLEER. The CDR3 is made up of 13 amino acids. V was shortened by 0 bases and J by 2 bases, with 4 bases between the two germline ends. The chain's CDR3 is CASSQEGNYGYTF. Written as DNA, the CDR3 is TGCGCCAGCAGCCAAGAGGGGAACTATGGCTACACCTTC.